Listed below are T cell receptor beta chains from one sample, sequenced in a study of regulatory T cells in long-lasting Graves disease. Each CDR3 protein is one row after TCRdb ran MiXCR on the multiplex PCR reads. The table lists 500,000 or so distinct CDR3 sequences, roughly 16% of them singletons, with 9.5% to 15% in the top ten. The same data also went into a second study, on T cells in Graves' hyperthyroidism and ophthalmopathy.

The sequences come from peripheral blood mononuclear cells (PBMCs), collected at new diagnosis, from a patient treated with antithyroid drugs. Every receptor here comes from a man between 35 and 55 years old with Graves disease. CDR3s include the opening cysteine and the closing phenylalanine or tryptophan. The D gene is left open where the match is weak. The listing skips clone size in some rows; elsewhere it reads once, few, many or a size class.

d_call: .
v_call: TRBV2
j_call: TRBJ1-1
clone_size: many
cdr3_nt: TGTGCCAGCAGGACGGTTAGAGCTTTCTTT
cdr3_aa: CASRTVRAFF

d_call: .
v_call: TRBV15
j_call: TRBJ1-4
clone_size: .
cdr3_nt: TGTGCCACCAGCAGAGATCCGCGGATAACTAATGAAAAACTGTTTTTT
cdr3_aa: CATSRDPRITNEKLFF

d_call: TRBD2
v_call: TRBV12-3/TRBV12-4
j_call: TRBJ2-7
clone_size: many
cdr3_nt: TGTGCCAGCAGTCCTCCGGGACTAGCGGGAACCTACGAGCAGTACTTC
cdr3_aa: CASSPPGLAGTYEQYF

d_call: .
v_call: TRBV18
j_call: TRBJ2-3
clone_size: many
cdr3_nt: TGTGCCAGCTCACCACTAGGGCGCGTAGATACGCAGTATTTT
cdr3_aa: CASSPLGRVDTQYF

d_call: TRBD1
v_call: TRBV30
j_call: TRBJ1-2
clone_size: .
cdr3_nt: TGTGCCTGGAGTAGGGGACAGGGGGTAGGCTACACCTTC
cdr3_aa: CAWSRGQGVGYTF

d_call: .
v_call: TRBV24-1
j_call: TRBJ1-5
clone_size: many
cdr3_nt: TGTGCCACCAGTGACGCTACAGGGCCCAATCAGCCCCAGCATTTT
cdr3_aa: CATSDATGPNQPQHF

d_call: .
v_call: TRBV24-1
j_call: TRBJ2-7
clone_size: .
cdr3_nt: TGTGCCACCAGTGATGGCCTATTCGAGCAGTACTTC
cdr3_aa: CATSDGLFEQYF

d_call: TRBD2
v_call: TRBV9
j_call: TRBJ2-7
clone_size: few
cdr3_nt: TGTGCCAGCAGCGTCGCTAGCGGAAACTACGAGCAGTACTTC
cdr3_aa: CASSVASGNYEQYF

d_call: TRBD1
v_call: TRBV7-3
j_call: TRBJ1-5
clone_size: many
cdr3_nt: TGTGCCAGCAGCTTAACTGGGTCCACAGGGGATAGCAATCAGCCCCAGCATTTT
cdr3_aa: CASSLTGSTGDSNQPQHF

d_call: .
v_call: TRBV27
j_call: TRBJ2-3
clone_size: few
cdr3_nt: TGTGCCAGTGGGTATCTCACAGATACGCAGTATTTT
cdr3_aa: CASGYLTDTQYF

d_call: .
v_call: TRBV28
j_call: TRBJ2-7
clone_size: many
cdr3_nt: TGTGCCAGCAGTTTACCCCGAGGGGCGCGGCAGCAGTACTTC
cdr3_aa: CASSLPRGARQQYF

d_call: .
v_call: TRBV11-2
j_call: TRBJ2-5
clone_size: many
cdr3_nt: TGTGCCAGCAGCTTAGGGCGGAACCAAGAGACCCAGTACTTC
cdr3_aa: CASSLGRNQETQYF

d_call: .
v_call: TRBV9
j_call: TRBJ2-3
clone_size: many
cdr3_nt: TGTGCCAGCAGCGTAGCGGCCACAGATACGCAGTATTTT
cdr3_aa: CASSVAATDTQYF

d_call: .
v_call: TRBV19
j_call: TRBJ1-5
clone_size: many
cdr3_nt: TGTGCCAGTAGTATTGGGCAGGGATTCCAGCCCCAGCATTTT
cdr3_aa: CASSIGQGFQPQHF

d_call: .
v_call: TRBV20-1
j_call: TRBJ2-3
clone_size: .
cdr3_nt: TGCAGTGCTAGACGGGGGGCAGGAGATACGCAGTATTTT
cdr3_aa: CSARRGAGDTQYF

d_call: TRBD1
v_call: TRBV3-1
j_call: TRBJ1-1
clone_size: many
cdr3_nt: TGTGCCAGCAGCCCTTTGGGACAGGGGGCGCACACTGAAGCTTTCTTT
cdr3_aa: CASSPLGQGAHTEAFF

d_call: .
v_call: TRBV28
j_call: TRBJ1-2
clone_size: .
cdr3_nt: TGTGCCAGCACCCCAGGTGGGGGTCGTGGCTACACCTTC
cdr3_aa: CASTPGGGRGYTF

d_call: .
v_call: TRBV28
j_call: TRBJ1-5
clone_size: .
cdr3_nt: TGTGCCAGCAGCCTCGGAGCCATCCGGCCCCAGCATTTT
cdr3_aa: CASSLGAIRPQHF

d_call: TRBD2
v_call: TRBV28
j_call: TRBJ2-7
clone_size: many
cdr3_nt: TGTGCCAGCAGGGGATCGATAGCGGGCAACTACGAGCAGTACTTC
cdr3_aa: CASRGSIAGNYEQYF

d_call: TRBD1
v_call: TRBV12-5
j_call: TRBJ2-1
clone_size: .
cdr3_nt: TGTGCTAGTGGTCCCGGGACAGGGGGATACAATGAGCAGTTCTTC
cdr3_aa: CASGPGTGGYNEQFF

d_call: TRBD1
v_call: TRBV12-3/TRBV12-4
j_call: TRBJ1-2
clone_size: .
cdr3_nt: TGTGCCAGCAGTTCCAGAGGACAGGACCACTATGGCTACACCTTC
cdr3_aa: CASSSRGQDHYGYTF

d_call: .
v_call: TRBV7-3
j_call: TRBJ2-3
clone_size: .
cdr3_nt: TGTGCCAGCAGCTTTACTAGGGGTTTAGATACGCAGTATTTT
cdr3_aa: CASSFTRGLDTQYF

d_call: TRBD1
v_call: TRBV6-1
j_call: TRBJ2-1
clone_size: .
cdr3_nt: TGTGCCAGCAAACCCACAGGGGGCGTCGTCAATGAGCAGTTCTTC
cdr3_aa: CASKPTGGVVNEQFF

d_call: .
v_call: TRBV28
j_call: TRBJ1-1
clone_size: many
cdr3_nt: TGTGCCAGCAGTCCGGGCGGTTACGGAGCTTTCTTT
cdr3_aa: CASSPGGYGAFF

d_call: .
v_call: TRBV30
j_call: TRBJ2-5
clone_size: .
cdr3_nt: TGTGCCTGGAGCCCAGGGGTGATGGAGACCCAGTACTTC
cdr3_aa: CAWSPGVMETQYF

d_call: TRBD2
v_call: TRBV5-1
j_call: TRBJ2-1
clone_size: few
cdr3_nt: TGCGCCAGCAGCTCGACTCGCGGACTAGCGAACTACAATGGGCAGTTCTTC
cdr3_aa: CASSSTRGLANYNGQFF

d_call: .
v_call: TRBV28
j_call: TRBJ2-1
clone_size: many
cdr3_nt: TGTGCCAGCAGTTTGAGGAATGGTAGTCCCTACAATGAGCAGTTCTTC
cdr3_aa: CASSLRNGSPYNEQFF

d_call: TRBD2
v_call: TRBV20-1
j_call: TRBJ2-1
clone_size: many
cdr3_nt: TGCAGTGCTAGTCCCCTGGCGGGAGTTGATTGGAATGAGCAGTTCTTC
cdr3_aa: CSASPLAGVDWNEQFF